This T cell receptor beta chain was captured in a study of cytomegalovirus exposure and HLA in healthy donors. Background on the study: A data release that came early held some 79 million unique TCRs from HLA-typed donors.

CDR3 size: 13 residues. Germline lookup yields CDR1 LGHNT and CDR2 FRNRAP. The V gene end was trimmed by 7 bases and the J gene end by 8 bases; junction bases not matched to a gene: 9. Study-level findings and limits: For cytomegalovirus status, the classifier reportedly gave diagnoses with high specificity and sensitivity. Rare sequences made up most TCRs, while some public TCRs were found in many donors.

PCR was performed using 60 Vbeta and 13 Jbeta primers. Assay: immunoSEQ multiplex PCR; the TCRdb copy retains only in-frame clones and omits some. The data contain 89,000 or so clones, around 75% of them singletons. As regards this clone: Its antigen is as yet unknown.

The sequence came from a man younger than 35 in good health and CMV-seropositive. The V gene is TRBV12-5, the J gene TRBJ1-2; TRBD1 matches at 8 bases. Sequencing was done on a sample of PBMCs. CDR3 coding DNA: TGTGCTAGTGACCCTGGGACAGGTTGGGGCTACACCTTC. This gives the protein CASDPGTGWGYTF.